The 18 T cell receptor beta chains below all came from one sample that was sequenced in a study of CD8 T cells in ankylosing spondylitis. A single record per CDR3 protein comes from TCRdb applying MiXCR to the 5' RACE reads. The sample shows under 450,000 distinct CDR3 sequences, around 20% of them seen only once. The sample taken for sequencing was blood, either unsorted or a sorted T cell fraction (not recorded which). These receptors came from a male donor with ankylosing spondylitis or in good health (not recorded which).

The rearrangement links TRBV6-1 to TRBJ2-7; 10 bases are shared with TRBD1. J was trimmed by 7 bases and V by 4 bases; bases with no gene match: 7. This CDR3 region has 14 residues. Looked up from germline, CDR1 is MNHNS and CDR2 is SASEGT. The CDR3 DNA reads as TGTGCCAGCAGTGCGGACAGGGGGAGACAAGAGCAGTACTTC. It specifies CASSADRGRQEQYF.

This chain uses TRBV12-3 or TRBV12-4 with TRBJ2-7; D unresolved. The ends were cut back, 7 bases at V and 2 bases at J, with 12 bases in the middle. The CDR3 has 13 residues. The CDR3 sequence: CASKDDTAYEQYF. The CDR3 region has the DNA TGTGCCAGCAAAGACGACACGGCCTACGAGCAGTACTTC.

The chain couples TRBV9 to TRBJ2-1; the match to TRBD1 covers 7 bases. V trimming: 2 bases; J trimming: 4 bases; junction bases outside the gene matches: 6. The CDR3 runs to 15 residues. Germline assignment: CDR1 SGDLS and CDR2 YYNGEE. CDR3 region: CASSVTGELYNEQFF. In DNA form, the CDR3 reads TGTGCCAGCAGCGTTACAGGGGAGCTTTACAATGAGCAGTTCTTC.

The chain recombines TRBV7-2 with TRBJ2-5; D possibly corresponds to TRBD1 (5 bases). This CDR3 has 12 amino acids. The ends were cut back, 7 bases at V and 4 bases at J, with 10 bases in the middle. Germline CDR1 and CDR2: SGHTA and FQGNSA. In nucleotides, the CDR3 is TGTGCCAGCACCACAGGCCCAGAGACCCAGTACTTC. Protein product: CASTTGPETQYF. Full variable domain (remainder filled in from reference TRBV7-2 and TRBJ2-5): GAGVSQSPSNKVTEKGKDVELRCDPISGHTALYWYRQSLGQGLEFLIYFQGNSAPDKSGLPSDRFSAERTGGSVSTLTIQRTQQEDSAVYLCASTTGPETQYFGPGTRLLVL.

This clonotype was detected a few times. The V call is TRBV20-1, the J call TRBJ2-7, with 10 positions matching TRBD2. V was pared by 6 bases and J by 3 bases, with 5 bases of the junction left unmatched. Germline V gene sequence: CDR1 DFQATT, CDR2 SNEGSKA (reference sequence). There are 13 residues in the CDR3. CDR3 nucleotide sequence: TGCAGTGCAACGGGACTAGCGAACTACGAGCAGTACTTC. Translated, it gives CSATGLANYEQYF.

Only a few counts were recorded for this clonotype. The rearrangement links TRBV5-8 to TRBJ2-3; 9 positions match TRBD2. The germline V gene encodes CDR1 SGHTS and CDR2 YDEGEE. The trim removed 2 bases at V and 2 bases at J, leaving 6 bases unmatched. The CDR3 extends over 16 amino acids. This CDR3 is CASSFKAGGTTDTQYF. The DNA of the CDR3 is TGTGCCAGCAGCTTCAAAGCGGGGGGCACCACAGATACGCAGTATTTT.

This clonotype was counted at least ten times. The chain couples TRBV12-3 or TRBV12-4 to TRBJ1-6, with 9 positions matching TRBD1. The ends lost 5 bases at V and 10 bases at J; junction bases unmatched: 3. This CDR3 region has 13 residues. The CDR3 is CASSTGGRSPLHF. The CDR3, as DNA: TGTGCCAGCAGTACAGGGGGCCGGTCACCCCTCCACTTT.

This sequence joins TRBV6-5 and TRBJ2-5; 7 bases fit TRBD2. The junction had 6 bases not matched to a gene; V was cut back by 0 bases and J by 5 bases. CDR1 MNHEY and CDR2 SVGAGI come from the germline V gene. This CDR3 contains 15 residues. The CDR3 DNA is TGTGCCAGCAGTTACTCGGGCGGGGGACTTGAGACCCAGTACTTC. Protein sequence: CASSYSGGGLETQYF.

This clonotype has a handful of counts. V gene TRBV7-3 combines with J gene TRBJ2-1; TRBD2 matches at 7 bases. V shed 5 bases and J 0 bases; nucleotides not matched to a gene: 4. The CDR3 spans 15 residues. CDR1 is SGHTA, CDR2 FQGTGA, per germline. CDR3 DNA sequence: TGTGCCAGCAGCGACGGGGGGTTCTCCTACAATGAGCAGTTCTTC. Translating it yields CASSDGGFSYNEQFF.

This chain connects TRBV28 to TRBJ2-7, with D uncertain. Germline V lookup: CDR1 MDHEN, CDR2 SYDVKM. The V end lost 7 bases, the J end lost 3 bases, and 13 bases lay between the germline ends. CDR3 length: 13 amino acids. The CDR3 region has the DNA TGTGCCAGCACCCCGGTGGTGGGCTACGAGCAGTACTTC. Translation gives CASTPVVGYEQYF.

The CDR3 DNA follows: TGTGCCAGCCTGACAGAAAATTCACCCCTCCACTTT. Amino acid sequence: CASLTENSPLHF. The rearrangement uses TRBV7-8 and TRBJ1-6; the D gene is possibly TRBD1 (5 bases). V lost 8 bases and J lost 7, with 9 bases in between. This CDR3 spans 12 amino acids. Germline CDR1 reads SGHVS; CDR2 reads FQNEAQ.

This clonotype occurred a few times. The chain carries TRBV7-6 and TRBJ2-3, with D possibly TRBD2 on 5 matching bases. The CDR3 length is 15 residues. V was pared by 2 bases and J by 4 bases, with 13 bases between. CDR1 SGHVS and CDR2 FNYEAQ come from the germline V gene. In nucleotides, the CDR3 is TGTGCCAGCAGCTTATCTTTACGGGGAGCAGATACGCAGTATTTT. Translation gives CASSLSLRGADTQYF.

This chain uses TRBV7-9 with TRBJ2-1, with 8 nucleotides matching TRBD1. Per germline, CDR1 SEHNR and CDR2 FQNEAQ (reference sequence). J lost 3 bases, V lost 3 bases, and 1 base had no gene match. The CDR3 spans 14 residues. In nucleotides, the CDR3 is TGTGCCAGCAGCTTGGGACAGGTCTACAATGAGCAGTTCTTC. Translating gives CASSLGQVYNEQFF.

This clonotype was recorded a few times. This chain joins TRBV7-2 and TRBJ1-1; D might be TRBD1 (5 bases). This CDR3 spans 16 amino acids. Trimming cost V 0 bases and J 0 bases, with 11 bases left between them. Germline V CDR1 and CDR2: SGHTA, FQGNSA. CDR3 nucleotide sequence: TGTGCCAGCAGCTTAGCGGTGGGGCAGTTGAACACTGAAGCTTTCTTT. Its translation: CASSLAVGQLNTEAFF.

The CDR3 protein is CASSSPGGPTDTQYF. The CDR3 bases are TGCGCCAGCAGCTCCCCCGGGGGGCCGACAGATACGCAGTATTTT. This chain links TRBV5-1 with TRBJ2-3, with D possibly TRBD2 on 7 matching bases. Trimming removed 3 bases at V and 3 bases at J, with 14 bases between. The CDR3 spans 15 residues. Germline V gene sequence: CDR1 SGHRS, CDR2 YFSETQ.

This clonotype came up many times. The J gene is TRBJ2-1, the V gene TRBV12-3 or TRBV12-4; D is tentatively TRBD1 or TRBD2 (6 bases each). The length of the CDR3 is 15 residues. Trimming pared 6 bases from V and 0 bases from J, leaving 12 bases between. DNA for the CDR3: TGTGCCAGCAGCCTAGGGGGGAGCTCCTACAATGAGCAGTTCTTC. It specifies CASSLGGSSYNEQFF.

The chain combines TRBV12-5 with TRBJ2-1; 9 bases map to TRBD2. Germline V gene sequence: CDR1 LGHNT, CDR2 FRNRAP. V shed 1 base, J shed 6 bases, and the junction held 4 bases outside the gene matches. The CDR3 extends over 15 amino acids. CDR3: CASGLGAGGINEQFF. The CDR3, as DNA: TGTGCTAGTGGTTTGGGGGCGGGGGGGATCAATGAGCAGTTCTTC. The full variable domain, rest sourced from reference TRBV12-5 and TRBJ2-1, is DARVTQTPRHKVTEMGQEVTMRCQPILGHNTVFWYRQTMMQGLELLAYFRNRAPLDDSGMPKDRFSAEMPDATLATLKIQPSEPRDSAVYFCASGLGAGGINEQFFGPGTRLTVL.

Only a few counts were recorded for this clonotype. The J gene is TRBJ2-3, the V gene TRBV7-9; TRBD1 matches 7 bases. The CDR3 spans 15 residues. With 5 bases clipped from V and 4 bases from J, the junction kept 9 bases outside the gene matches. Germline V gene sequence: CDR1 SEHNR, CDR2 FQNEAQ (reference sequence). CDR3 DNA: TGTGCCAGCAGCCATACTGACAGGGACGCAGATACGCAGTATTTT. Its protein product is CASSHTDRDADTQYF.